These 21 T cell receptor beta chains share one sample of origin, sequenced in a study of monozygotic twins with cystic fibrosis. Clones were read by immunoSEQ multiplex PCR, and TCRdb kept only the in-frame ones, dropping some. Seen here are about 14,000 clones, about 93% observed once, and the top ten hold about 9%. Sequencing was done on a sample of blood. All receptors come from a girl aged 2 to 10 with cystic fibrosis.

The chain employs TRBV18 and TRBJ2-2; D is undetermined. V was clipped by 8 bases and J by 1 base, with 2 bases between them. The CDR3 length is 11 residues. Germline V gene lookup returns CDR1 KGHSH and CDR2 LQKENI. CDR3 in DNA: TGTGCCAGCCAGAACACCGGGGAGCTGTTTTTT. It yields the protein CASQNTGELFF.

The rearrangement joins TRBV4-2 to TRBJ1-2, with 7 bases fitting TRBD1. The CDR3 is 16 amino acids. Germline lookup yields CDR1 LGHNA and CDR2 YNFKEQ. V dropped 0 bases and J dropped 2; count of bases not matched to a gene: 6. In DNA form, the CDR3 reads TGTGCCAGCAGCCAAGAGGGAGGGGGCTTCAACTATGGCTACACCTTC. It encodes CASSQEGGGFNYGYTF.

V and J are TRBV18 and TRBJ1-1, with a tentative D call TRBD1 (5 bases). There are 14 residues in the CDR3. The germline V gene encodes CDR1 KGHSH and CDR2 LQKENI. V was cut by 4 bases and J by 5 bases, with 14 bases left in between. CDR3 sequence reads: CASSRSEGRTEAFF. The DNA of the CDR3 is TGTGCCAGCTCACGCTCAGAGGGGAGGACTGAAGCTTTCTTT. The full variable domain, its missing parts supplied by reference TRBV18 and TRBJ1-1, is NAGVMQNPRHLVRRRGQEARLRCSPMKGHSHVYWYRQLPEEGLKFMVYLQKENIIDESGMPKERFSAEFPKEGPSILRIQQVVRGDSAAYFCASSRSEGRTEAFFGQGTRLTVV.

In this sample, this clone is medium-sized. This sequence joins TRBV25-1 and TRBJ2-2, with D perhaps matching TRBD2 (7 bases). The V end was cut by 7 bases, the J end by 6 bases, with 9 bases between. The CDR3 is 12 amino acids. Germline V gene lookup returns CDR1 MGHDK and CDR2 SYGVNS. The CDR3 loop is CASNGGPGELFF. The CDR3 DNA follows: TGTGCCAGCAACGGGGGGCCCGGGGAGCTGTTTTTT.

CDR3 sequence reads: CASSPYSVGLTGEDGDTQYF. In DNA form, the CDR3 reads TGTGCCAGCAGCCCGTACAGTGTTGGGTTGACGGGAGAGGATGGAGATACGCAGTATTTT. The chain carries TRBV9 and TRBJ2-3; D might be TRBD2 (6 bases). This CDR3 contains 20 residues. The V end was cut by 4 bases, the J end by 5 bases, with 32 bases between. CDR1 is SGDLS and CDR2 is YYNGEE in the germline V gene.

The CDR3 DNA follows: TGTGCCAGCAGCCAAGACCGGGAGAGTACCGGGGAGCTGTTTTTT. Its protein product is CASSQDRESTGELFF. The V and J genes are TRBV4-2 and TRBJ2-2, with D tentatively TRBD2 (6 bases). CDR3 length equals 15 residues. CDR1 LGHNA and CDR2 YNFKEQ come from the germline V gene. V was shortened by 0 bases and J by 5 bases, with 10 bases between the two germline ends.

The chain uses TRBV19 and TRBJ2-3; 11 positions agree with TRBD1. With 4 bases clipped from V and 1 base from J, the junction kept 4 bases outside the gene matches. From germline, CDR1 is LNHDA and CDR2 SQIVND (reference sequence). This CDR3 contains 16 residues. This CDR3 is CASSTGTGGGTDTQYF. DNA of the CDR3: TGTGCCAGTAGTACGGGGACAGGGGGGGGCACAGATACGCAGTATTTT.

The rearrangement joins TRBV6-5 to TRBJ1-1; 8 bases map to TRBD1. Looked up from germline, CDR1 is MNHEY and CDR2 is SVGAGI. V shed 4 bases and J 7 bases; nucleotides not matched to a gene: 8. The CDR3 spans 14 residues. CDR3 DNA sequence: TGTGCCAGCAGTTCCCCGGGACAGGCGAGTGAAGCTTTCTTT. It yields the protein CASSSPGQASEAFF.

The V call is TRBV6-1, the J call TRBJ2-1; TRBD2 matches at 10 bases. Germline V gives CDR1 MNHNS, CDR2 SASEGT. Trimming removed 9 bases from V and 6 bases from J; junction bases left unmatched: 8. The CDR3 is 14 amino acids. In DNA form, the CDR3 reads TGTGCCAGTGCTAGCGGGAGTTGGGGCAATGAGCAGTTCTTC. This encodes CASASGSWGNEQFF.

The V call is TRBV27, the J call TRBJ2-7; tentatively, D is TRBD1 (5 bases). V was shortened by 6 bases and J by 2 bases, with 20 bases between the two germline ends. CDR3 length equals 16 residues. Germline V lookup: CDR1 MNHEY, CDR2 SMNVEV (reference sequence). Here the CDR3 DNA reads TGTGCCAGCAGCCTAGTCCCACGTCACAGGACCTACGAGCAGTACTTC. Its translation: CASSLVPRHRTYEQYF.

The V call is TRBV28, the J call TRBJ1-5; D is unresolved. The CDR3 extends over 11 amino acids. CDR1 MDHEN and CDR2 SYDVKM come from the germline V gene. V was trimmed by 6 bases and J by 5 bases, leaving 5 bases between them. The CDR3 region is CASSNYQPQHF. Here the CDR3 DNA reads TGTGCCAGCAGCAATTATCAGCCCCAGCATTTT.

The chain couples TRBV14 to TRBJ1-2, with a tentative D call TRBD1 (6 bases). CDR1 SGHDN and CDR2 FVKESK come from the germline V gene. The CDR3 sequence is 16 residues long. Between the trimmed V and J ends, which lost 4 bases and 3 bases, there was a span of 18 bases. This CDR3 reads CASSPTVVRGDYGYTF. The CDR3 nucleotides are TGTGCCAGCAGCCCGACTGTAGTCAGGGGCGACTATGGCTACACCTTC.

The chain uses TRBV7-9 and TRBJ2-1; 13 bases line up with TRBD2. J was trimmed by 8 bases and V by 3 bases; bases with no gene match: 10. CDR3 size: 17 residues. Germline V gene sequence: CDR1 SEHNR, CDR2 FQNEAQ (reference sequence). The CDR3 nucleotides are TGTGCCAGCAGCTTTGGGAGACTAGCGGGAGGTAGAGATGAGCAGTTCTTC. Its translation is CASSFGRLAGGRDEQFF.

This clone was counted only a few times. This sequence joins TRBV28 and TRBJ1-5, with D possibly being TRBD1 (5 bases). The CDR3 has 12 amino acids. Trimming removed 5 bases at V and 6 bases at J, with 8 bases between. The germline V gene has CDR1 MDHEN and CDR2 SYDVKM. In DNA, the CDR3 is TGTGCCAGCAGTCCGGGGGGTCAGCCCCAGCATTTT. Translation gives CASSPGGQPQHF.

The V gene is TRBV20-1, the J gene TRBJ2-1; D remains unclear. V lost 5 bases to trimming and J lost 9 bases, with 8 bases between them. This CDR3 comprises 10 residues. CDR1 is DFQATT and CDR2 is SNEGSKA in the germline V gene (reference sequence). The CDR3 is CSAPPGEQFF. The CDR3, as DNA: TGCAGTGCTCCCCCGGGTGAGCAGTTCTTC.

The gene calls are TRBV5-4 and TRBJ2-7; perhaps TRBD1 as D (5 bases). The CDR3 is 14 amino acids. Trimming pared 8 bases from V and 3 bases from J, leaving 18 bases between. Germline V CDR1 and CDR2: SGHNT, YYREEE (reference sequence). This CDR3 is CASGAQGPFYEQYF. The DNA for the CDR3 is TGTGCCAGTGGAGCGCAGGGTCCTTTCTACGAGCAGTACTTC.

The gene calls are TRBV18 and TRBJ1-1; D remains unclear. Per germline, CDR1 KGHSH and CDR2 LQKENI. The germline V and J ends were trimmed by 0 bases and 1 base, with 6 bases remaining between them. The CDR3 contains 14 residues. CDR3 DNA sequence: TGTGCCAGCTCACCACCCGTGGCGAACACTGAAGCTTTCTTT. Protein: CASSPPVANTEAFF.

This chain connects TRBV2 to TRBJ2-7; 8 bases are shared with TRBD2. Looked up from germline, CDR1 is SNHLY and CDR2 is FYNNEI. CDR3 size: 14 residues. J lost 1 base, V lost 6 bases, and 5 bases had no gene match. CDR3 nucleotide sequence: TGTGCCAGCAGCCCATCTAGCGGGTCCTACGAGCAGTACTTC. It translates to CASSPSSGSYEQYF. Variable domain in full (rest from reference TRBV2 and TRBJ2-7): EPEVTQTPSHQVTQMGQEVILRCVPISNHLYFYWYRQILGQKVEFLVSFYNNEISEKSEIFDDQFSVERPDGSNFTLKIRSTKLEDSAMYFCASSPSSGSYEQYFGPGTRLTVT.

This clone was seen a single time. The rearrangement joins TRBV9 to TRBJ2-2; 9 positions match TRBD2. Germline V gives CDR1 SGDLS, CDR2 YYNGEE. With 4 bases clipped from V and 4 bases from J, the junction kept 11 bases outside the gene matches. The CDR3 is 17 residues long. The CDR3 DNA sequence: TGTGCCAGCAGCCCCGAGGGGGGAGCGGGAGGCACCGGGGAGCTGTTTTTT. Translated: CASSPEGGAGGTGELFF.

The rearrangement links TRBV6-6 to TRBJ2-5; possibly TRBD2 for D (5 bases). Between the trimmed V and J ends, which lost 7 bases and 4 bases, there was a span of 7 bases. CDR1 MNHNY and CDR2 SVGAGI come from the germline V gene (reference sequence). This CDR3 region has 11 residues. The CDR3 region is CASMAGETQYF. DNA for the CDR3: TGTGCCAGCATGGCGGGAGAGACCCAGTACTTC.

This clone was observed once. The chain joins TRBV27 to TRBJ2-7, with D perhaps matching TRBD1 (7 bases). The CDR3 length is 16 residues. The V gene lost 6 bases and the J gene lost 4 bases, with 22 bases spanning the gap. Germline V lookup: CDR1 MNHEY, CDR2 SMNVEV (reference sequence). CDR3 DNA sequence: TGTGCCAGCAGAACCCCAACTACCCCAGGGGGGTACGAGCAGTACTTC. It translates to CASRTPTTPGGYEQYF.